This TCR beta chain emerged from a study of T cells in Graves' hyperthyroidism and ophthalmopathy. Study-wide context: Before any treatment, at initial diagnosis, peripheral blood was collected.

Amplification of TCR beta CDR3 regions was performed using RNA transcripts as template. A set of HTBI primers served as the primers for a first-round RT-PCR of the TCR CDR3. TCRdb re-analysed the multiplex PCR reads in MiXCR, keeping a single row per CDR3 protein. Here the sample spans about 400,000 distinct CDR3 sequences, 15% being singletons. CDR1 and CDR2 (germline): DFQATT, SNEGSKA (reference sequence). The CDR3 is 14 residues long. After removal of 4 bases from V and 3 bases from J, the junction contained 7 bases not matched to a gene. This clonotype was recorded a few times. Every diagnosis used clinical symptoms, serum thyroxine and TRAb, thyroid ultrasound and orbital computed tomography.

The chain uses TRBV20-1 and TRBJ2-7; 9 positions agree with TRBD1. Sample: blood. The source of this sequence is a woman aged 25 to 45 with Graves' hyperthyroidism. DNA of the CDR3: TGCAGTGCTACGGACAGGGGCCACCTCTACGAGCAGTACTTC. Its translation: CSATDRGHLYEQYF.